The next 31 T cell receptor beta chains were all read from a single sample in a study of cytomegalovirus exposure and HLA in healthy donors. The repertoire was sequenced with immunoSEQ multiplex PCR; TCRdb's copy has only in-frame clones and lacks some. The sample includes tens of thousands of clones, roughly 91% of them seen just once. Sequenced: PBMCs. These receptors were obtained from a woman between 18 and 29 years old in good health and CMV-seronegative.

The chain couples TRBV9 to TRBJ1-2, with D perhaps matching TRBD1 (6 bases). CDR1 and CDR2 (germline): SGDLS, YYNGEE. The length of the CDR3 is 13 residues. Deletions cut 4 bases from V and 0 bases from J, with 7 bases between. The CDR3 DNA reads TGTGCCAGCAGCACAGGGACTAACTATGGCTACACCTTC. Its translation is CASSTGTNYGYTF.

This chain uses TRBV27 with TRBJ2-2, with 8 bases matching TRBD1. The germline gives CDR1 MNHEY, CDR2 SMNVEV (reference sequence). The CDR3 is 14 amino acids. Trimming took 4 bases from V and 8 from J; bases not matched to a gene: 6. The DNA of the CDR3 is TGTGCCAGCAGTTATCGGACAGGGTCAGGGGAGCTGTTTTTT. Amino acid sequence: CASSYRTGSGELFF.

The DNA for the CDR3 is TGTGCCAGCAGCTTGGGACTAGTGGGGCCAGAGACCCAGTACTTC. Its protein product is CASSLGLVGPETQYF. The chain combines TRBV7-8 with TRBJ2-5, with TRBD2 identical over 8 bases. CDR1 and CDR2 (germline): SGHVS, FQNEAQ. CDR3 length: 15 residues. Trimming took 3 bases from V and 4 from J; bases not matched to a gene: 7.

The J gene is TRBJ1-2, the V gene TRBV27, with TRBD1 matching over 7 bases. V lost 7 bases and J lost 4; bases outside the gene matches: 15. CDR3 length equals 16 residues. Germline CDR1 reads MNHEY; CDR2 reads SMNVEV (reference sequence). CDR3 amino acids: CASTPRGGGAGYGYTF. The CDR3 DNA follows: TGTGCCAGCACTCCTAGAGGAGGGGGCGCCGGCTATGGCTACACCTTC.

The chain has TRBV5-8 and TRBJ1-5; D remains unclear. Trimming left V 3 bases short and J 1 base short, with 11 bases between. CDR3 length equals 15 residues. Germline V CDR1 and CDR2: SGHTS, YDEGEE. The CDR3 sequence: CASSSGFESNQPQHF. The CDR3 DNA is TGTGCCAGCAGCTCGGGATTCGAGAGCAATCAGCCCCAGCATTTT.

This sequence joins TRBV18 and TRBJ2-7; perhaps TRBD2 as D (5 bases). Germline values: CDR1 KGHSH, CDR2 LQKENI. This CDR3 comprises 12 residues. Trimming removed 5 bases at V and 3 bases at J, with 8 bases between. Written as DNA, the CDR3 is TGTGCCAGCTCAGGGGAGCGCTACGAGCAGTACTTC. Amino acid sequence: CASSGERYEQYF.

This clone occurred once. The rearrangement uses TRBV27 and TRBJ2-5; a weak D match, TRBD1 (5 bases). This CDR3 has 13 amino acids. From germline, CDR1 is MNHEY and CDR2 SMNVEV (reference sequence). The V end was cut by 5 bases, the J end by 4 bases, with 11 bases between. This CDR3 reads CASSNRQTETQYF. The DNA for the CDR3 is TGTGCCAGCAGTAACAGACAGACAGAGACCCAGTACTTC.

The chain employs TRBV28 and TRBJ2-7, with D perhaps TRBD1 (6 bases). Per germline, CDR1 MDHEN and CDR2 SYDVKM. This CDR3 has 16 amino acids. V lost 4 bases and J lost 7, with 23 bases in between. In DNA form, the CDR3 reads TGTGCCAGCAGTTCACTGACAGGTCGAATCGGTAGGGAGCAGTACTTC. Translation gives CASSSLTGRIGREQYF.

The V gene is TRBV10-3, the J gene TRBJ2-2; D is perhaps TRBD1 (6 bases). Trimming stripped 0 bases from V and 2 bases from J, with 7 bases between. CDR3 length: 15 residues. Germline CDR1 ENHRY, CDR2 SYGVKD. The CDR3, as DNA: TGTGCCATCAGTGAGTCCAGGGGAAACACCGGGGAGCTGTTTTTT. This sequence encodes CAISESRGNTGELFF.

This clone has only one observation. This sequence joins TRBV9 and TRBJ2-5; TRBD2 agrees at 14 bases. The CDR3 contains 16 residues. J was trimmed by 4 bases and V by 2 bases; bases with no gene match: 4. The germline gives CDR1 SGDLS, CDR2 YYNGEE. In nucleotides, the CDR3 is TGTGCCAGCAGCGTGACTAGCGGGAGGGGAGCAGAGACCCAGTACTTC. Its protein product is CASSVTSGRGAETQYF.

This clone appeared a single time. This chain connects TRBV29-1 to TRBJ2-3; D is perhaps TRBD2 (5 bases). Trimming cost V 4 bases and J 6 bases, with 11 bases left between them. This CDR3 is built from 12 residues. Germline assignment: CDR1 SQVTM and CDR2 ANQGSEA. The CDR3 coding sequence is TGCAGCGTTGCGGTAACGGGGGATACGCAGTATTTT. Translated: CSVAVTGDTQYF.

J is TRBJ1-3 and V is TRBV6-6, with D possibly being TRBD1 (6 bases). V lost 9 bases and J lost 4, with 16 bases in between. The CDR3 spans 14 residues. The germline V gene has CDR1 MNHNY and CDR2 SVGAGI (reference sequence). Written as DNA, the CDR3 is TGTGCCAGTACTCTGGGGGCTTCCGGAAACACCATATATTTT. Its protein product is CASTLGASGNTIYF.

CDR3 residues: CASSSEGTVNEKLFF. CDR3 DNA: TGTGCCAGCAGCTCCGAAGGGACAGTTAATGAAAAACTGTTTTTT. V usage is TRBV7-9 and J usage is TRBJ1-4, with 7 nucleotides matching TRBD1. CDR1 and CDR2 (germline): SEHNR, FQNEAQ (reference sequence). Germline trimming cut 4 bases from V and 4 bases from J; bases unmatched to any gene: 6. The CDR3 contains 15 residues.

This clone turned up a few times. The J gene is TRBJ2-7, the V gene TRBV13; TRBD2 matches at 9 bases. The V gene end was trimmed by 2 bases and the J gene end by 0 bases; junction bases not matched to a gene: 5. The germline CDR1 and CDR2 sequences are PRHDT and FYEKMQ (reference sequence). CDR3 size: 16 residues. The CDR3 spells CASSLTSGSSSYEQYF. In DNA form, the CDR3 reads TGTGCCAGCAGCTTAACTAGCGGGTCTAGCTCCTACGAGCAGTACTTC.

The gene calls are TRBV9 and TRBJ1-1; possible D gene TRBD1, 6 bases. Per germline, CDR1 SGDLS and CDR2 YYNGEE. The V and J ends lost 3 bases and 4 bases respectively, with 7 bases between them. This CDR3 has 12 amino acids. The CDR3 DNA follows: TGTGCCAGCAGCGGAGGGGGCACTGAAGCTTTCTTT. Translated, it gives CASSGGGTEAFF.

The chain links TRBV7-2 to TRBJ2-7; the D is unclear. Looked up from germline, CDR1 is SGHTA and CDR2 is FQGNSA. The ends were cut back, 1 base at V and 0 bases at J, with 10 bases in the middle. The CDR3 length is 15 residues. The CDR3 sequence is CASSLVSGISYEQYF. In DNA form, the CDR3 reads TGTGCCAGCAGCTTAGTTTCAGGAATCTCCTACGAGCAGTACTTC.

J is TRBJ2-1 and V is TRBV30, with 12 nucleotides matching TRBD2. Looked up from germline, CDR1 is GTSNPN and CDR2 is SVGIG (reference sequence). Trimming took 8 bases from V and 0 from J; bases not matched to a gene: 14. The CDR3 length is 18 residues. The CDR3 sequence: CARGLAGTNPSSYNEQFF. CDR3 coding DNA: TGTGCCCGCGGACTAGCGGGGACTAACCCGAGCTCCTACAATGAGCAGTTCTTC.

This clone was detected only once. This chain joins TRBV2 and TRBJ1-5, with TRBD1 as a possible D gene (6 bases). The V and J ends lost 8 bases and 3 bases respectively, with 23 bases between them. The V gene's germline CDR1 is SNHLY and CDR2 FYNNEI. The CDR3 spans 17 residues. The CDR3, as DNA: TGTGCCAGCGGGGGGGCAGCAGGCAGAGCTTCCAATCAGCCCCAGCATTTT. Its protein product is CASGGAAGRASNQPQHF.

The V gene is TRBV2, the J gene TRBJ2-1; D is perhaps TRBD1 (5 bases). This CDR3 has 17 residues. Deletions cut 4 bases from V and 4 bases from J, with 20 bases between. CDR1 SNHLY and CDR2 FYNNEI come from the germline V gene. The CDR3 loop reads CASSVNPGIRVYNEQFF. CDR3 coding DNA: TGTGCCAGCAGTGTAAACCCAGGGATTCGGGTTTACAATGAGCAGTTCTTC.

CDR3 in amino acids: CASSPLPILRQGADNEQFF. CDR3 bases: TGTGCCAGCAGTCCATTGCCGATCCTTCGACAGGGGGCTGACAATGAGCAGTTCTTC. This chain connects TRBV2 to TRBJ2-1, with 10 nucleotides matching TRBD1. The junction had 18 bases not matched to a gene; V was cut back by 5 bases and J by 5 bases. Germline assignment: CDR1 SNHLY and CDR2 FYNNEI. The CDR3 contains 19 residues.

The chain uses TRBV10-3 and TRBJ2-5, with a weak D call TRBD1 (6 bases). The V gene's germline CDR1 is ENHRY and CDR2 SYGVKD. The CDR3 extends over 14 amino acids. Trimming removed 4 bases at V and 5 bases at J, with 14 bases between. The CDR3 nucleotides are TGTGCCATCAGTGTGACAGGCGGCACTGAGACCCAGTACTTC. Residues: CAISVTGGTETQYF.

The chain joins TRBV7-2 to TRBJ2-5, with 7 bases fitting TRBD2. The CDR3 has 14 residues. Germline V gene sequence: CDR1 SGHTA, CDR2 FQGNSA. Germline trimming cut 1 base from V and 5 bases from J; bases unmatched to any gene: 4. The CDR3 region has the DNA TGTGCCAGCAGCTTAGGGGGGGGTGGCGAGACCCAGTACTTC. It translates to CASSLGGGGETQYF. The full variable domain, its missing parts supplied by reference TRBV7-2 and TRBJ2-5, is GAGVSQSPSNKVTEKGKDVELRCDPISGHTALYWYRQSLGQGLEFLIYFQGNSAPDKSGLPSDRFSAERTGGSVSTLTIQRTQQEDSAVYLCASSLGGGGETQYFGPGTRLLVL.

The chain recombines TRBV9 with TRBJ2-1; unclear D gene. The germline V gene encodes CDR1 SGDLS and CDR2 YYNGEE. This CDR3 spans 15 amino acids. V was pared by 0 bases and J by 7 bases, with 14 bases between. Here the CDR3 reads CASSVALGRENEQFF. CDR3 coding DNA: TGTGCCAGCAGCGTAGCCTTGGGCCGCGAGAATGAGCAGTTCTTC.

CDR3 DNA sequence: TGTGCCAGCAGTTTGCAAACACTAGCGGCCTCCTACAATGAGCAGTTCTTC. Protein: CASSLQTLAASYNEQFF. The rearrangement uses TRBV27 and TRBJ2-1; 8 positions match TRBD2. The CDR3 is 17 amino acids. The germline V gene has CDR1 MNHEY and CDR2 SMNVEV (reference sequence). V lost 3 bases, J lost 0 bases, and 7 bases stayed unmatched.

This chain uses TRBV16 with TRBJ2-7; 9 bases line up with TRBD1. Germline CDR1 reads KGHSY; CDR2 reads FQNENV. J was trimmed by 4 bases and V by 6 bases; bases with no gene match: 10. CDR3 length equals 15 residues. For the CDR3, the DNA is TGTGCCAGCAGTAAATCCGGGACAGGGACATACGAGCAGTACTTC. It is translated as CASSKSGTGTYEQYF.

V gene TRBV6-1 combines with J gene TRBJ2-1; D is perhaps TRBD2 (6 bases). This CDR3 has 16 amino acids. CDR1 and CDR2 from the germline V gene are MNHNS and SASEGT. Trimming left V 0 bases short and J 7 bases short, with 16 bases between. CDR3 region: CASSEASREVRNEQFF. The DNA for the CDR3 is TGTGCCAGCAGTGAAGCATCGAGGGAGGTGCGGAATGAGCAGTTCTTC.

The rearrangement joins TRBV10-2 to TRBJ2-3; 14 positions agree with TRBD2. Germline V gene sequence: CDR1 WSHSY, CDR2 SAAADI. The CDR3 length is 16 residues. Losses at the gene ends were 6 bases for V and 5 bases for J; bases not matched to a gene: 7. The CDR3, as DNA: TGCGCCAGCAGGGCGACTAGCGGGAGGGCGGGAGATACGCAGTATTTT. Protein: CASRATSGRAGDTQYF.

The chain combines TRBV5-4 with TRBJ2-5; D is undetermined. This CDR3 has 13 residues. With 0 bases removed from V and 4 bases from J, the gap between germline ends came to 7 bases. Germline V gene data show CDR1 as SGHNT and CDR2 as YYREEE (reference sequence). This chain's CDR3 is CASSLVPGETQYF. The CDR3 coding sequence is TGTGCCAGCAGCTTGGTACCGGGAGAGACCCAGTACTTC.

V is TRBV5-1 and J is TRBJ2-1; 13 nucleotides line up with TRBD2. V lost 3 bases, J lost 5 bases, and 8 bases stayed unmatched. The CDR3 totals 17 residues. Germline CDR1 and CDR2: SGHRS and YFSETQ. CDR3 amino acids: CASSSGLAGAFNNEQFF. The CDR3 nucleotides read TGCGCCAGCAGCTCCGGACTAGCGGGAGCGTTTAACAATGAGCAGTTCTTC.

The chain recombines TRBV29-1 with TRBJ1-2, with D unresolved. Trimming pared 4 bases from V and 4 bases from J, leaving 13 bases between. From germline, CDR1 is SQVTM and CDR2 ANQGSEA. The CDR3 has 13 residues. CDR3 in amino acids: CSVAGRQIYGYTF. The CDR3, as DNA: TGCAGCGTTGCTGGGCGTCAGATCTATGGCTACACCTTC.

The J gene is TRBJ1-2, the V gene TRBV6-5; no firm D call. This CDR3 is built from 13 residues. Trimming pared 7 bases from V and 0 bases from J, leaving 9 bases between. Germline V gene sequence: CDR1 MNHEY, CDR2 SVGAGI. The CDR3 nucleotides read TGTGCCAGCACAGGAAGAGCTAACTATGGCTACACCTTC. Residues: CASTGRANYGYTF.